The 29 T cell receptor beta chains reported below all come from one sample, sequenced in a study of blood T cell repertoires in COVID-19. TCRdb's table, derived via immunoSEQ multiplex PCR, lists solely in-frame clones and lacks some. The sample consists of approximately 65,000 clones, about 86% of them appearing once. Sequencing used peripheral blood. These receptors were obtained from a man in his forties or fifties with acute or convalescent COVID-19.

The chain links TRBV23-1 to TRBJ1-1, with a possible D match to TRBD1 (5 bases). TRBV23-1 is assigned to the ORF class and has an uncertain function. With 7 bases removed from V and 1 base from J, the gap between germline ends came to 13 bases. This CDR3 comprises 14 residues. DNA of the CDR3: TGCGCCAGCACCACGGGGGGAGGGAACACTGAAGCTTTCTTT. Its translation: CASTTGGGNTEAFF.

The DNA for the CDR3 is TGCGCCAGCAGCCAAGGGGACAGGGCGGTCTATGGCTACACCTTC. It encodes CASSQGDRAVYGYTF. The chain carries TRBV4-1 and TRBJ1-2, with TRBD1 matching over 9 bases. The germline gives CDR1 MGHRA, CDR2 YSYEKL. This CDR3 has 15 residues. Trimming at V came to 1 base and at J to 4 bases, leaving 4 bases not matched to a gene.

This chain links TRBV25-1 with TRBJ2-5; D is perhaps TRBD2 (5 bases). CDR1 is MGHDK and CDR2 is SYGVNS in the germline V gene. This CDR3 has 15 residues. V lost 6 bases to trimming and J lost 0 bases, with 14 bases between them. The CDR3 here is CASRDSGGHQETQYF. CDR3 nucleotide sequence: TGTGCCAGCAGAGACTCTGGCGGGCACCAAGAGACCCAGTACTTC.

The chain links TRBV14 to TRBJ1-1; D remains unclear. Germline V gene lookup returns CDR1 SGHDN and CDR2 FVKESK. The germline V and J ends were trimmed by 3 bases and 5 bases, with 16 bases remaining between them. This CDR3 contains 15 residues. CDR3 DNA sequence: TGTGCCAGCAGCCACGCGTCCCGGAGTGGGACTGAAGCTTTCTTT. It codes for CASSHASRSGTEAFF. Variable domain in full (rest from reference TRBV14 and TRBJ1-1): EAGVTQFPSHSVIEKGQTVTLRCDPISGHDNLYWYRRVMGKEIKFLLHFVKESKQDESGMPNNRFLAERTGGTYSTLKVQPAELEDSGVYFCASSHASRSGTEAFFGQGTRLTVV.

The V and J genes are TRBV25-1 and TRBJ2-3; D uncertain. In germline, CDR1 is MGHDK, CDR2 SYGVNS. Trimming took off 2 bases at V and 8 bases at J, with 11 bases between the two ends. The CDR3 consists of 13 residues. CDR3 loop: CASSEVGIATQYF. In nucleotides, the CDR3 is TGTGCCAGCAGTGAAGTTGGCATTGCTACGCAGTATTTT. Filled out from reference TRBV25-1 and TRBJ2-3, the complete variable domain reads EADIYQTPRYLVIGTGKKITLECSQTMGHDKMYWYQQDPGMELHLIHYSYGVNSTEKGDLSSESTVSRIRTEHFPLTLESARPSHTSQYLCASSEVGIATQYFGPGTRLTVL.

The chain recombines TRBV5-4 with TRBJ2-3, with 10 positions matching TRBD2. Germline-derived CDR1 and CDR2 are SGHNT and YYREEE (reference sequence). Losses at the gene ends were 4 bases for V and 5 bases for J; bases not matched to a gene: 10. The CDR3 totals 16 residues. Here the CDR3 DNA reads TGTGCCAGCAGCCTTAGGCGCCTAGCGGGGGAAGATACGCAGTATTTT. As protein: CASSLRRLAGEDTQYF.

The chain combines TRBV19 with TRBJ2-1; D is perhaps TRBD2 (6 bases). The germline gives CDR1 LNHDA, CDR2 SQIVND (reference sequence). This CDR3 comprises 11 residues. V was clipped by 3 bases and J by 13 bases, with 10 bases between them. DNA of the CDR3: TGTGCCAGTAGTATCACGGGGGACCAGTTCTTC. Protein sequence: CASSITGDQFF.

The chain links TRBV10-3 to TRBJ1-6, with D maybe TRBD1 (5 bases). The germline CDR1 and CDR2 sequences are ENHRY and SYGVKD. CDR3 length equals 14 residues. With 8 bases removed from V and 7 bases from J, the gap between germline ends came to 15 bases. CDR3 in amino acids: CAIASEKGNSPLHF. CDR3 DNA: TGTGCCATCGCTTCCGAAAAGGGGAATTCACCCCTCCACTTT.

The chain couples TRBV19 to TRBJ1-2, with 8 nucleotides matching TRBD1. The CDR3 is 15 amino acids. In germline, CDR1 is LNHDA, CDR2 SQIVND (reference sequence). V lost 7 bases to trimming and J lost 0 bases; unmatched junction nucleotides: 7. This CDR3 is CASTGTGEANYGYTF. In DNA, the CDR3 is TGTGCCAGTACGGGGACAGGAGAAGCTAACTATGGCTACACCTTC.

V is TRBV19 and J is TRBJ2-1; TRBD2 agrees at 7 bases. The CDR3 length is 14 residues. The trim removed 5 bases at V and 7 bases at J, leaving 8 bases unmatched. Germline V CDR1 and CDR2: LNHDA, SQIVND (reference sequence). DNA for the CDR3: TGTGCCAGTAGTGTTGCGGACGGGGGGAATGAGCAGTTCTTC. Its protein product is CASSVADGGNEQFF.

V and J are TRBV5-8 and TRBJ2-2, with 7 bases identical to TRBD2. The CDR3 extends over 15 amino acids. Per germline, CDR1 SGHTS and CDR2 YDEGEE. The junction had 4 bases not matched to a gene; V was cut back by 1 base and J by 4 bases. For the CDR3, the DNA is TGTGCCAGCAGCTTGAAGCGGGGAGCCACCGGGGAGCTGTTTTTT. Its protein product is CASSLKRGATGELFF. The full variable domain, completed using reference TRBV5-8 and TRBJ2-2, is EAGVTQSPTHLIKTRGQQATLRCSPISGHTSVYWYQQALGLGLQFLLWYDEGEERNRGNFPPRFSGRQFPNYSSELNVNALELEDSALYLCASSLKRGATGELFFGEGSRLTVL.

In this sample, this clone turned up a few times. V is TRBV9 and J is TRBJ1-5; D call uncertain. Between the trimmed V and J ends, which lost 2 bases and 9 bases, there was a span of 15 bases. Germline CDR1 and CDR2: SGDLS and YYNGEE. The CDR3 loop spans 14 amino acids. CDR3 in amino acids: CASSVSEGGMPQHF. In DNA form, the CDR3 reads TGTGCCAGCAGCGTTTCGGAGGGTGGAATGCCCCAGCATTTT.

V is TRBV13 and J is TRBJ1-1, with unresolved D. CDR1 is PRHDT, CDR2 FYEKMQ, per germline (reference sequence). V shed 5 bases and J shed 7 bases, with 14 bases lying between them. The CDR3 sequence is 13 residues long. In DNA, the CDR3 is TGTGCCAGCAGCCCGCCCCTTCTGAGTGAAGCTTTCTTT. Its protein is CASSPPLLSEAFF.

The chain links TRBV4-1 to TRBJ2-4, with 9 positions matching TRBD1. Trimming cost V 0 bases and J 0 bases; bases outside gene matches: 18. The CDR3 runs 22 residues. Germline CDR1 MGHRA, CDR2 YSYEKL. CDR3 in amino acids: CASSQDTPLMTGGGLAKNIQYF. The CDR3 nucleotides read TGCGCCAGCAGCCAAGATACCCCCTTAATGACAGGGGGGGGGTTAGCCAAAAACATTCAGTACTTC.

J is TRBJ1-2 and V is TRBV18; weak D call: TRBD1 (5 bases). The CDR3 has 14 amino acids. Per germline, CDR1 KGHSH and CDR2 LQKENI. V lost 4 bases and J lost 6, with 15 bases in between. The CDR3 DNA is TGTGCCAGCTCACAGATCCAGGGTTACAATGGCTACACCTTC. Translated: CASSQIQGYNGYTF. Combining the CDR3 with reference TRBV18 and TRBJ1-2 gives the whole variable domain NAGVMQNPRHLVRRRGQEARLRCSPMKGHSHVYWYRQLPEEGLKFMVYLQKENIIDESGMPKERFSAEFPKEGPSILRIQQVVRGDSAAYFCASSQIQGYNGYTFGSGTRLTVV.

CDR3 bases: TGTGCCAGCAGCCCCCCCGATGCGAAGACCCAGTACTTC. As protein: CASSPPDAKTQYF. The genes are TRBV11-3 and TRBJ2-5; no clear D. Germline-derived CDR1 and CDR2 are SGHNT and YENEEA. This CDR3 has 13 residues. Trimming removed 5 bases at V and 6 bases at J, with 13 bases between.

This clone was counted a single time. The chain carries TRBV18 and TRBJ2-7; tentatively, D is TRBD1 (6 bases). V lost 4 bases and J lost 1, with 11 bases in between. Germline values: CDR1 KGHSH, CDR2 LQKENI. The CDR3 spans 14 residues. In DNA form, the CDR3 reads TGTGCCAGCTCACTTTCCCAGGGGTCCTACGAGCAGTACTTC. Its translation: CASSLSQGSYEQYF.

The chain links TRBV18 to TRBJ1-3; D call uncertain. V was cut by 2 bases and J by 4 bases, with 6 bases left in between. The CDR3 spans 13 residues. The germline gives CDR1 KGHSH, CDR2 LQKENI. CDR3 nucleotide sequence: TGTGCCAGCTCACCAGAGGAGGGAAACACCATATATTTT. The encoded protein is CASSPEEGNTIYF.

This chain joins TRBV6-1 and TRBJ1-1; 8 bases align to TRBD1. The CDR3 totals 14 residues. Germline CDR1 and CDR2: MNHNS and SASEGT. The V and J ends lost 3 bases and 6 bases, in that order; junction bases with no gene match: 6. The CDR3 DNA is TGTGCCAGCAGTGACAGGGGGCTCCGACCTGAAGCTTTCTTT. This sequence encodes CASSDRGLRPEAFF.

On this clone itself: A read error may account for a junction end that differs from germline. The rearrangement joins TRBV7-7 to TRBJ2-5; D is perhaps TRBD2 (5 bases). CDR3 size: 14 residues. The V gene's germline CDR1 is SSHAT and CDR2 FNYEAQ (reference sequence). The CDR3 DNA reads as TGTGCTAGCAGCTTAGCGCGGTTAGGAGAGACCCAGTACTTC. This gives the protein CASSLARLGETQYF.

The genes are TRBV18 and TRBJ2-5; D remains ambiguous. Germline lookup yields CDR1 KGHSH and CDR2 LQKENI. CDR3 length: 14 residues. Between the trimmed V and J ends, which lost 1 base and 4 bases, there was a span of 10 bases. The CDR3 bases are TGTGCCAGCTCACCACTGTCTACCTCAGAGACCCAGTACTTC. Translating it yields CASSPLSTSETQYF.

The chain carries TRBV4-1 and TRBJ2-3; the D gene is possibly TRBD2 (7 bases). The V gene lost 0 bases and the J gene lost 1 base, with 14 bases spanning the gap. The CDR3 is 17 residues long. Germline values: CDR1 MGHRA, CDR2 YSYEKL. The CDR3 region is CASSQEGRGGGTDTQYF. The CDR3 nucleotides are TGCGCCAGCAGCCAAGAAGGCCGAGGGGGGGGCACAGATACGCAGTATTTT.

The chain carries TRBV6-6 and TRBJ1-6; unclear D gene. Per germline, CDR1 MNHNY and CDR2 SVGAGI (reference sequence). V lost 0 bases to trimming and J lost 0 bases, with 6 bases between them. There are 16 residues in the CDR3. As DNA, the CDR3 is TGTGCCAGCAGTTACTCCGCCGGCTCCTATAATTCACCCCTCCACTTT. Protein sequence: CASSYSAGSYNSPLHF.

This chain connects TRBV3-1 (or the pseudogene TRBV3-2) to TRBJ2-2, with TRBD2 identical over 9 bases. The junction had 0 bases not matched to a gene; V was cut back by 1 base and J by 3 bases. The CDR3 is 15 residues long. CDR1 is LGHDT, CDR2 YNNKEL, per germline (reference sequence). CDR3 protein: CASSQGLADTGELFF. The DNA of the CDR3 is TGTGCCAGCAGCCAAGGACTAGCGGACACCGGGGAGCTGTTTTTT.

V is TRBV2 and J is TRBJ2-3; D remains unclear. CDR1 is SNHLY, CDR2 FYNNEI, per germline. The V and J ends lost 6 bases and 4 bases respectively, with 14 bases between them. CDR3 length: 14 residues. The CDR3 DNA reads TGTGCCAGCAGAGGTCTACAGTCGGCAGATACGCAGTATTTT. This encodes CASRGLQSADTQYF.

This clone has just one count. The chain is built from TRBV4-1 and TRBJ2-7; 7 positions match TRBD1. There are 14 residues in the CDR3. The germline gives CDR1 MGHRA, CDR2 YSYEKL. J lost 3 bases, V lost 1 base, and 3 bases had no gene match. The CDR3 DNA is TGCGCCAGCAGCCAAGTTCAGGGGGTCTACGAGCAGTACTTC. This sequence encodes CASSQVQGVYEQYF.

The gene calls are TRBV11-2 and TRBJ1-2; no clear D. The germline V gene has CDR1 SGHAT and CDR2 FQNNGV. V lost 3 bases to trimming and J lost 4 bases, with 12 bases between them. There are 14 residues in the CDR3. The CDR3 coding sequence is TGTGCCAGCAGCTTCGGGTCCGGTGGCTATGGCTACACCTTC. Its protein is CASSFGSGGYGYTF.

The genes are TRBV18 and TRBJ1-1, with D tentatively TRBD1 (6 bases). V shed 1 base and J shed 5 bases, with 8 bases lying between them. Germline loops: CDR1 KGHSH, CDR2 LQKENI. The CDR3 sequence is 13 residues long. CDR3 protein: CASSPLRGTEAFF. The CDR3 nucleotides read TGTGCCAGCTCACCACTGAGGGGGACTGAAGCTTTCTTT.

The chain is built from TRBV2 and TRBJ2-3; D uncertain. V was cut by 11 bases and J by 2 bases, with 17 bases left in between. The length of the CDR3 is 14 residues. Germline CDR1 and CDR2: SNHLY and FYNNEI. This chain's CDR3 is CAGRLMSNTDTQYF. CDR3 bases: TGTGCCGGAAGACTTATGTCAAACACAGATACGCAGTATTTT.